This T cell receptor beta chain was observed in a study of CD8+CD57+ T cells in acquired aplastic anemia. CDR3 and TCR beta VDJ profiling relied on a genomic DNA template. TCRdb itself ran the reads through MiXCR, one entry per CDR3 protein. The profile shows 150,000 to 200,000 distinct CDR3 sequences, about 45% of them singletons. The authors sequenced patients whose flow cytometry had shown CD8+CD57+ cell expansion. Blood was sampled before the patients had received any therapy. Germline V gene data show CDR1 as SEHNR and CDR2 as FQNEAQ (reference sequence). Unmatched junction bases numbered 7, after V lost 0 bases and J lost 8 bases. The CDR3 has 16 amino acids.

This TCR was recovered from a human donor with aplastic anemia. The chain combines TRBV7-9 with TRBJ2-1; 10 bases align to TRBD2. The source material was sorted CD4+, CD8+, or CD8+CD57+ T cells (not recorded which) from PBMCs. Here the CDR3 reads CASSLALAGEGYEQFF. In DNA form, the CDR3 reads TGTGCCAGCAGCTTAGCCCTAGCGGGAGAGGGCTATGAGCAGTTCTTC.